These T cell receptor beta chains were read from a single sample in a study of cytomegalovirus exposure and HLA in healthy donors. Using immunoSEQ multiplex PCR, the repertoire was profiled, and TCRdb retains in-frame clones only, with some absent. The table includes approximately 160,000 clones, roughly nine tenths detected once. Input material: PBMCs. Source of these receptors: a woman younger than 45 in good health and CMV-seronegative. CDR3s include the opening cysteine and the closing phenylalanine or tryptophan. Fields, in order: J gene, clone size, D gene, V gene, CDR3 protein, CDR3 DNA. A D gene is named only where the DNA matches it firmly. Size values are once, few and many counts, or a class for expanded clones, and some rows have none.

TRBJ2-7 | - | TRBD1 | TRBV5-6 | CASSGTDRAAYEQYF | TGTGCCAGCAGCGGAACGGACAGGGCAGCCTACGAGCAGTACTTC
TRBJ2-5 | - | - | TRBV6-6 | CASSHIQGRGETQYF | TGTGCCAGCAGCCACATCCAGGGCAGGGGAGAGACCCAGTACTTC
TRBJ1-1 | - | - | TRBV9 | CASSLRGGAEAFF | TGTGCCAGCAGCCTCAGGGGAGGGGCTGAAGCTTTCTTT
TRBJ2-7 | - | - | TRBV29-1 | CSVEGQLSYEQYF | TGCAGCGTTGAAGGACAGCTCTCCTACGAGCAGTACTTC
TRBJ2-7 | once | - | TRBV27 | CATRASASSYEQYF | TGTGCCACCAGGGCTAGCGCTAGCTCCTACGAGCAGTACTTC
TRBJ1-1 | - | - | TRBV2 | CASSLRSSQITEAFF | TGTGCCAGCAGCTTACGGAGTTCCCAAATTACTGAAGCTTTCTTT
TRBJ2-7 | - | - | TRBV4-3 | CASSQEGGSSYEQYF | TGCGCCAGCAGCCAAGAGGGGGGTTCCAGCTACGAGCAGTACTTC
TRBJ2-5 | - | - | TRBV5-1 | CASSTTSIRFETQYF | TGCGCCAGCAGCACGACTAGTATAAGATTCGAGACCCAGTACTTC
TRBJ2-1 | - | - | TRBV29-1 | CSVGLTYNEQFF | TGCAGCGTCGGACTTACCTACAATGAGCAGTTCTTC
TRBJ1-2 | - | - | TRBV14 | CASSPWDRYGYTF | TGTGCCAGCAGCCCCTGGGACCGCTATGGCTACACCTTC
TRBJ1-5 | - | TRBD1 | TRBV30 | CAWSDRGARVQPQHF | TGTGCCTGGAGTGACAGGGGCGCTCGAGTCCAGCCCCAGCATTTT
TRBJ2-4 | - | TRBD2 | TRBV15 | CATSRPGTTKNIQYF | TGTGCCACCAGCAGACCCGGGACTACCAAAAACATTCAGTACTTC
TRBJ1-5 | few | - | TRBV5-6 | CASSIGEVNQPQHF | TGTGCCAGCAGTATAGGAGAGGTTAATCAGCCCCAGCATTTT
TRBJ2-3 | - | - | TRBV7-3 | CASSPQRESSTDTQYF | TGTGCCAGCAGCCCCCAACGGGAGTCGAGCACAGATACGCAGTATTTT
TRBJ2-3 | - | - | TRBV9 | CASSSNPGLTDTQYF | TGTGCCAGCAGCTCGAACCCCGGACTCACAGATACGCAGTATTTT